This T cell receptor beta chain was identified in a study of T cells in Graves' hyperthyroidism and ophthalmopathy. Study findings and constraints: Ophthalmopathy was identified by the model a median roughly 6.5 months ahead of onset.

This clonotype was picked up many times. Its cognate antigen is unknown. Germline CDR1 is MNHEY and CDR2 is SVGEGT. Trimming at V came to 5 bases and at J to 5 bases, leaving 4 bases not matched to a gene. The CDR3 extends over 13 amino acids. TCR beta CDR3 regions were amplified from RNA transcripts. HTBI primers were the set used in a first-round RT-PCR of the TCR CDR3. TCRdb reanalysed the multiplex PCR reads using MiXCR and keeps one entry per CDR3 protein. This table holds 550,000 to 600,000 distinct CDR3 sequences, around 46% found once. Each diagnosis drew on symptoms, thyroxine, TRAb, thyroid ultrasound and orbital computed tomography findings.

This sequence was found in an adult woman with Graves' disease, either hyperthyroidism or ophthalmopathy (not recorded which). Sequences were obtained from peripheral blood or thyroid tissue (not recorded which). The V call is TRBV6-2 or TRBV6-3, the J call TRBJ2-7; 9 bases agree with TRBD2. Here the CDR3 reads CASSTGTSNEQYF. In DNA, the CDR3 is TGTGCCAGCAGTACGGGGACTAGCAACGAGCAGTACTTC.